Each of the 12 T cell receptor beta chains below was sequenced from the same sample in a study of a mutant IDH1 vaccine in newly diagnosed glioma. Produced via immunoSEQ multiplex PCR; TCRdb's table is partial and in-frame only. The data show about 29,000 clones, with over 80% seen just once and 8% to 9% held by the top ten. The time point is: week 23, last vaccination. Alongside topical imiquimod, each dose of vaccine comprised 300 ug of mutant IDH1 20-mer peptide. The antigens these receptors bind are not known. This specimen consisted of PBMCs, obtained from a glioma patient whose treatment included an IDH1 peptide vaccine. The origin of the receptors is a woman in her late teens or twenties with glioma.

V and J are TRBV5-1 and TRBJ2-1, with D maybe TRBD1 (7 bases). V was clipped by 3 bases and J by 2 bases, with 15 bases between them. Germline CDR1 reads SGHRS; CDR2 reads YFSETQ. This CDR3 has 16 residues. DNA for the CDR3: TGCGCCAGCAGCTCCGCGGGACAGCCACCCTACAATGAGCAGTTCTTC. Protein sequence: CASSSAGQPPYNEQFF.

The chain combines TRBV27 with TRBJ2-7; TRBD1 might be the D (5 bases). CDR3 length: 14 residues. Trimming took 5 bases from V and 0 from J, leaving 11 bases between them. Germline assignment: CDR1 MNHEY and CDR2 SMNVEV (reference sequence). CDR3 sequence reads: CASSNDRNSYEQYF. CDR3 nucleotide sequence: TGTGCCAGCAGTAACGACAGAAACTCCTACGAGCAGTACTTC.

By frequency in the sample, this clone is medium-sized. The J gene is TRBJ1-2, the V gene TRBV30; D may be TRBD1 (5 bases). V was shortened by 8 bases and J by 0 bases, with 16 bases between the two germline ends. CDR3 length equals 14 residues. Per germline, CDR1 GTSNPN and CDR2 SVGIG (reference sequence). In DNA, the CDR3 is TGTGCCGTATACCCAGGGAATCCTAACTATGGCTACACCTTC. Translated, it gives CAVYPGNPNYGYTF.

The chain recombines TRBV7-6 with TRBJ2-1; D tentatively fits TRBD1 or TRBD2 (5 bases each). V shed 4 bases and J shed 11 bases, with 15 bases lying between them. Germline V gives CDR1 SGHVS, CDR2 FNYEAQ. CDR3 length: 13 residues. The CDR3 DNA is TGTGCCAGCAGCTATGGGGGAGTTCTTCAGCAGTTCTTC. As protein: CASSYGGVLQQFF.

The chain links TRBV5-1 to TRBJ1-4; no clear D. The CDR3 sequence is 15 residues long. The germline V gene has CDR1 SGHRS and CDR2 YFSETQ. With 5 bases removed from V and 4 bases from J, the gap between germline ends came to 15 bases. DNA of the CDR3: TGCGCCAGCAGGAGTACGGCAGCGAATAATGAAAAACTGTTTTTT. Residues: CASRSTAANNEKLFF.

The V call is TRBV2, the J call TRBJ2-5; D is unclear. Trimming left V 2 bases short and J 2 bases short, with 0 bases between. CDR1 and CDR2 (germline): SNHLY, FYNNEI. This CDR3 comprises 11 residues. The CDR3 here is CASSEQETQYF. As DNA, the CDR3 is TGTGCCAGCAGTGAACAAGAGACCCAGTACTTC.

This sequence joins TRBV19 and TRBJ2-3; D is ambiguous. V was clipped by 5 bases and J by 0 bases, with 12 bases between them. Germline V gives CDR1 LNHDA, CDR2 SQIVND (reference sequence). The CDR3 is 15 amino acids. CDR3: CASSQGESSTDTQYF. CDR3 sequence (DNA): TGTGCCAGTAGTCAAGGAGAATCAAGCACAGATACGCAGTATTTT.

The gene calls are TRBV9 and TRBJ1-2; D unresolved. Looked up from germline, CDR1 is SGDLS and CDR2 is YYNGEE. Between the trimmed V and J ends, which lost 3 bases and 5 bases, there was a span of 20 bases. There are 16 residues in the CDR3. CDR3 loop: CASSAHRAESTYGYTF. CDR3 coding DNA: TGTGCCAGCAGCGCCCACCGGGCAGAGTCGACTTATGGCTACACCTTC. The whole variable domain, remainder taken from reference TRBV9 and TRBJ1-2, is DSGVTQTPKHLITATGQRVTLRCSPRSGDLSVYWYQQSLDQGLQFLIQYYNGEERAKGNILERFSAQQFPDLHSELNLSSLELGDSALYFCASSAHRAESTYGYTFGSGTRLTVV.

This clone was seen just once. The DNA of the CDR3 is TGTGCCAGCAGCCAAAGCGAGGGACTAGCGGGGCTCCAAGAGACCCAGTACTTC. Its translation: CASSQSEGLAGLQETQYF. V and J are TRBV14 and TRBJ2-5, with 13 positions matching TRBD2. The CDR3 runs 18 residues. Per the germline V gene, CDR1 is SGHDN and CDR2 is FVKESK. V shed 2 bases and J 1 base; nucleotides not matched to a gene: 7.

The chain joins TRBV19 to TRBJ1-4, with D uncertain. The germline V and J ends were trimmed by 7 bases and 5 bases, with 14 bases remaining between them. Germline CDR1 and CDR2: LNHDA and SQIVND (reference sequence). This CDR3 is 14 amino acids long. The CDR3 DNA reads TGTGCCAGTAATTCGGCGGCCTCAAATGAAAAACTGTTTTTT. Amino acid sequence: CASNSAASNEKLFF.

The chain couples TRBV19 to TRBJ1-1; D ambiguous. In germline, CDR1 is LNHDA, CDR2 SQIVND (reference sequence). Trimming shortened V by 4 bases and J by 2 bases, and 8 bases separated the two germline ends. The CDR3 runs to 13 residues. This CDR3 is CASSNTANTEAFF. The CDR3 DNA is TGTGCCAGTAGTAACACAGCCAACACTGAAGCTTTCTTT.

The V and J genes are TRBV10-3 and TRBJ1-1; TRBD1 matches 8 bases. Germline loops: CDR1 ENHRY, CDR2 SYGVKD. Unmatched junction bases numbered 9, after V lost 2 bases and J lost 1 base. This CDR3 has 17 amino acids. Written as DNA, the CDR3 is TGTGCCATCAGTGAGCCATTTCAGGGGGCACGGAACACTGAAGCTTTCTTT. Its protein is CAISEPFQGARNTEAFF.